A selection of T cell receptor beta chains follows, all from one sample in a study of shared clonotypes between healthy human individuals. Generated by immunoSEQ multiplex PCR, the TCRdb table keeps only in-frame clones and is missing some. In the table there are about 2.4 million clones, approximately 94% of which are singletons. Sequencing was carried out using naive CD4+ T cells sorted from blood. Receptor source: a man between 18 and 29 years old in good health. Each CDR3 is given with its conserved first and last residue. A D gene is named only where the DNA matches it firmly. Rows give clone size only sometimes, using once, few, many, or a class for an expanded clone.

CDR3 DNA: TGTGCCAGCAGCGCCCTTCGAGTGACACCTGAAGCTTTCTTT; CDR3 protein: CASSALRVTPEAFF; D gene: NA; V gene: TRBV9; J gene: TRBJ1-1; clone size: NA
CDR3 DNA: TGTGCCAGCAGCGTTTGGACAGGCTTGAACACTGAAGCTTTCTTT; CDR3 protein: CASSVWTGLNTEAFF; D gene: TRBD1; V gene: TRBV5-6; J gene: TRBJ1-1; clone size: NA
CDR3 DNA: TGTGCCAGCAGCAAAGGTGGAAGGACGAACACTGAAGCTTTCTTT; CDR3 protein: CASSKGGRTNTEAFF; D gene: NA; V gene: TRBV21-1; J gene: TRBJ1-1; clone size: once
CDR3 DNA: TGTGCCAGCAGCCCGTACCCCAACAGGGGGGTGAACAATGAGCAGTTCTTC; CDR3 protein: CASSPYPNRGVNNEQFF; D gene: TRBD1; V gene: TRBV27; J gene: TRBJ2-1; clone size: NA
CDR3 DNA: TGTGCCTGGAGCCCCTTCGGCCGCACGCTCGGGCAGTATTTT; CDR3 protein: CAWSPFGRTLGQYF; D gene: NA; V gene: TRBV30; J gene: TRBJ2-3; clone size: NA
CDR3 DNA: TGTGCCAGCAAACGGGCCGACAATGAGCAGTTCTTC; CDR3 protein: CASKRADNEQFF; D gene: NA; V gene: TRBV2; J gene: TRBJ2-1; clone size: once
CDR3 DNA: TGTGCCAGCAGTGAAGCGGGTTACTACGAGCAGTACTTC; CDR3 protein: CASSEAGYYEQYF; D gene: NA; V gene: TRBV6-1; J gene: TRBJ2-7; clone size: NA
CDR3 DNA: TGTGCTAGTGGATGGGGGCGGGAAGACTACGAGCAGTACTTC; CDR3 protein: CASGWGREDYEQYF; D gene: NA; V gene: TRBV12-5; J gene: TRBJ2-7; clone size: NA
CDR3 DNA: TGTGCCAGCAGCGTAGGGCCGGTTCCGAACACCGGGGAGCTGTTTTTT; CDR3 protein: CASSVGPVPNTGELFF; D gene: NA; V gene: TRBV9; J gene: TRBJ2-2; clone size: NA
CDR3 DNA: TGTGCCAGCAGCCAGTCTGGCCAGGGGTATGGCTACACCTTC; CDR3 protein: CASSQSGQGYGYTF; D gene: NA; V gene: TRBV5-4; J gene: TRBJ1-2; clone size: NA
CDR3 DNA: TGCGCCAGCAGCTTGCAGGGGGCCGACACTGAAGCTTTCTTT; CDR3 protein: CASSLQGADTEAFF; D gene: TRBD1; V gene: TRBV5-1; J gene: TRBJ1-1; clone size: few
CDR3 DNA: TGTGCCAGCTCACTGATGGAACAAGAGACCCAGTACTTC; CDR3 protein: CASSLMEQETQYF; D gene: NA; V gene: TRBV18; J gene: TRBJ2-5; clone size: once
CDR3 DNA: TGTGCCAGCAGCCAAGATTCAAGACTCTATAATTCACCCCTCCACTTT; CDR3 protein: CASSQDSRLYNSPLHF; D gene: NA; V gene: TRBV14; J gene: TRBJ1-6; clone size: NA
CDR3 DNA: TGTGCCAGCTCTCCGGGGGCCCCCTCCTACGAGCAGTACTTC; CDR3 protein: CASSPGAPSYEQYF; D gene: NA; V gene: TRBV18; J gene: TRBJ2-7; clone size: NA
CDR3 DNA: TGTGCCTGGAGTGTGAATACCAAGGGGCCTAATTCACCCCTCCACTTT; CDR3 protein: CAWSVNTKGPNSPLHF; D gene: NA; V gene: TRBV30; J gene: TRBJ1-6; clone size: NA
CDR3 DNA: TGTGCCAGCACCTTACTAGGGCTCGGGAATGAGCAGTTCTTC; CDR3 protein: CASTLLGLGNEQFF; D gene: NA; V gene: TRBV6-5; J gene: TRBJ2-1; clone size: NA
CDR3 DNA: TGTGCCAGCAGCGAAGGGGTCCGGAACACTGAAGCTTTCTTT; CDR3 protein: CASSEGVRNTEAFF; D gene: NA; V gene: TRBV2; J gene: TRBJ1-1; clone size: NA
CDR3 DNA: TGTGCCAGCAGCTTACCTCGAGACAGGGCAGATACGCAGTATTTT; CDR3 protein: CASSLPRDRADTQYF; D gene: TRBD1; V gene: TRBV7-9; J gene: TRBJ2-3; clone size: NA
CDR3 DNA: TGTGCCATCAGCGCCCACGACAGCCCTGATCTGTGCTTC; CDR3 protein: CAISAHDSPDLCF; D gene: NA; V gene: TRBV10-3; J gene: TRBJ2-7; clone size: NA
CDR3 DNA: TGTGCCAGCAGCGTCAAGGGGGGGAACACTGAAGCTTTCTTT; CDR3 protein: CASSVKGGNTEAFF; D gene: NA; V gene: TRBV7-2; J gene: TRBJ1-1; clone size: NA
CDR3 DNA: TGTGCCAGCAGTTACCTCGGGACACTTTCGACTGAAGCTTTCTTT; CDR3 protein: CASSYLGTLSTEAFF; D gene: NA; V gene: TRBV6-6; J gene: TRBJ1-1; clone size: NA
CDR3 DNA: TGTGCCAGCAGCTTAGGAGCGTTCACAGATACGCAGTATTTT; CDR3 protein: CASSLGAFTDTQYF; D gene: NA; V gene: TRBV7-2; J gene: TRBJ2-3; clone size: NA
CDR3 DNA: TGTGCTAGCAGCGCCTCCGGGACCCCGGAAGAGACCCAGTACTTC; CDR3 protein: CASSASGTPEETQYF; D gene: NA; V gene: TRBV7-7; J gene: TRBJ2-5; clone size: NA
CDR3 DNA: TGTGCCAGCAGTCCTAGTTCAGGGGTCGGACAGCCCCAGCATTTT; CDR3 protein: CASSPSSGVGQPQHF; D gene: NA; V gene: TRBV6-5; J gene: TRBJ1-5; clone size: NA
CDR3 DNA: TGCAGCGGTGGGTCCCCCGCGGGAGGGAATGAGCAGTTCTTC; CDR3 protein: CSGGSPAGGNEQFF; D gene: TRBD2; V gene: TRBV29-1; J gene: TRBJ2-1; clone size: NA
CDR3 DNA: TGTGCCAGCAGCCAAGTTTCCGCGGGCGGTCAGCCCCAGCATTTT; CDR3 protein: CASSQVSAGGQPQHF; D gene: NA; V gene: TRBV4-2; J gene: TRBJ1-5; clone size: NA
CDR3 DNA: TGTGCCAGCAGCAGGGACAGGGGGGAGACCCAGTACTTC; CDR3 protein: CASSRDRGETQYF; D gene: TRBD1; V gene: TRBV5-4; J gene: TRBJ2-5; clone size: NA
CDR3 DNA: TGCGCCAGCAGTGAGTCTGGGAAACAAGAGACCCAGTACTTC; CDR3 protein: CASSESGKQETQYF; D gene: NA; V gene: TRBV10-1; J gene: TRBJ2-5; clone size: NA
CDR3 DNA: TGTGCCAGCAGTGAAAGGGGCTACGAGCAGTACTTC; CDR3 protein: CASSERGYEQYF; D gene: NA; V gene: TRBV6-1; J gene: TRBJ2-7; clone size: few
CDR3 DNA: TGTGCCAGCAGTGAAGCAGGGGTTGGCAATCAGCCCCAGCATTTT; CDR3 protein: CASSEAGVGNQPQHF; D gene: NA; V gene: TRBV6-1; J gene: TRBJ1-5; clone size: NA
CDR3 DNA: TGCGCCAGCAGCTCACGACAGGCGAACAATGAGCAGTTCTTC; CDR3 protein: CASSSRQANNEQFF; D gene: NA; V gene: TRBV5-1; J gene: TRBJ2-1; clone size: NA
CDR3 DNA: TGTGCCAGCAGTGACCGGTTCACCGGGGAGCTGTTTTTT; CDR3 protein: CASSDRFTGELFF; D gene: NA; V gene: TRBV6-4; J gene: TRBJ2-2; clone size: NA
CDR3 DNA: TGTGCCAGCAGCTTCACCGGGACTGGGTCCTACGAGCAGTACTTC; CDR3 protein: CASSFTGTGSYEQYF; D gene: NA; V gene: TRBV5-4; J gene: TRBJ2-7; clone size: NA
CDR3 DNA: TGTGCCAGCAGTGAAGCGCGCGAGCAGTACTTC; CDR3 protein: CASSEAREQYF; D gene: NA; V gene: TRBV6-1; J gene: TRBJ2-7; clone size: NA
CDR3 DNA: TGTGCCAGCAGTCAAGGATTTGTCACAGATACGCAGTATTTT; CDR3 protein: CASSQGFVTDTQYF; D gene: NA; V gene: TRBV27; J gene: TRBJ2-3; clone size: once
CDR3 DNA: TGCGCCAGCAGCTTGGGACAGACCGGCACAGATACGCAGTATTTT; CDR3 protein: CASSLGQTGTDTQYF; D gene: NA; V gene: TRBV5-1; J gene: TRBJ2-3; clone size: NA
CDR3 DNA: TGTGCCAGTAGTATAGCGGGAGGCACCGGGGAGCTGTTTTTT; CDR3 protein: CASSIAGGTGELFF; D gene: TRBD2; V gene: TRBV19; J gene: TRBJ2-2; clone size: NA
CDR3 DNA: TGTGCCAGCAGCTCACCTGTGGGCCTCAGGGAGAACACCGGGGAGCTGTTTTTT; CDR3 protein: CASSSPVGLRENTGELFF; D gene: NA; V gene: TRBV7-9; J gene: TRBJ2-2; clone size: NA
CDR3 DNA: TGTGCCAGCAGAGGAGGCGGCGGGAGGGCCGGGGAGACCCAGTACTTC; CDR3 protein: CASRGGGGRAGETQYF; D gene: TRBD2; V gene: TRBV2; J gene: TRBJ2-5; clone size: NA
CDR3 DNA: TGTGCCAGCTCACCCCCCGGGTGGTTTGGTGACGACACCGGGGAGCTGTTTTTT; CDR3 protein: CASSPPGWFGDDTGELFF; D gene: NA; V gene: TRBV18; J gene: TRBJ2-2; clone size: NA
CDR3 DNA: TGTGCCAGCATCGGGGTTACCGCTCATGGCTACACCTTC; CDR3 protein: CASIGVTAHGYTF; D gene: NA; V gene: TRBV6-6; J gene: TRBJ1-2; clone size: NA
CDR3 DNA: TGTGCCAGCAGTCAATCAGGGGGCTCCGGGGAGCTGTTTTTT; CDR3 protein: CASSQSGGSGELFF; D gene: TRBD1; V gene: TRBV6-5; J gene: TRBJ2-2; clone size: once
CDR3 DNA: TGTGCCAGCAGTGATAGGGAATACAATGAGCAGTTCTTC; CDR3 protein: CASSDREYNEQFF; D gene: NA; V gene: TRBV2; J gene: TRBJ2-1; clone size: NA
CDR3 DNA: TGTGCCAGCAGCCCCACCACGGACTCAACTAATGAAAAACTGTTTTTT; CDR3 protein: CASSPTTDSTNEKLFF; D gene: NA; V gene: TRBV5-4; J gene: TRBJ1-4; clone size: NA
CDR3 DNA: TGCGCCAGCAGCCAAGGGCGGGGGCTCCACTATGGCTACACCTTC; CDR3 protein: CASSQGRGLHYGYTF; D gene: NA; V gene: TRBV4-1; J gene: TRBJ1-2; clone size: NA
CDR3 DNA: TGTGCCAGCAGCGTTGACAAGAACACTGAAGCTTTCTTT; CDR3 protein: CASSVDKNTEAFF; D gene: NA; V gene: TRBV7-9; J gene: TRBJ1-1; clone size: NA
CDR3 DNA: TGTGCCAGCAGCTTAGAAGGGGGTGGGGCTTTCTTT; CDR3 protein: CASSLEGGGAFF; D gene: NA; V gene: TRBV7-9; J gene: TRBJ1-1; clone size: once
CDR3 DNA: TGTGCCTGGAGTGAGGACTCCTACGAGCAGTACTTC; CDR3 protein: CAWSEDSYEQYF; D gene: NA; V gene: TRBV30; J gene: TRBJ2-7; clone size: NA
CDR3 DNA: TGTGCTAGTGCCCCTCGTAGAGGGGGAGACCAAGAGACCCAGTACTTC; CDR3 protein: CASAPRRGGDQETQYF; D gene: NA; V gene: TRBV12-5; J gene: TRBJ2-5; clone size: NA
CDR3 DNA: TGTGCCATCAGGCAGGGTCCCGGAGACTACGAGCAGTACTTC; CDR3 protein: CAIRQGPGDYEQYF; D gene: NA; V gene: TRBV10-3; J gene: TRBJ2-7; clone size: NA